This TCR beta chain was recovered during a study of blood T cell repertoires in COVID-19. Study summary: Acute and convalescent COVID-19 samples came from the United States, Italy and Spain. PBMCs, B-cell-depleted T cells, or T cells provided the cDNA or gDNA that made up the material.

Original methodology: How many nucleated cells were present was estimated from reference gene primer amplification. Sequencing used immunoSEQ multiplex PCR; TCRdb keeps in-frame clones, though not all of them. V and J calls and clone size are those listed in that table; D and trimming were worked out from the DNA. Here the sample spans 150,000 or so clones, about nine tenths being singletons. CDR3 length: 14 amino acids. Germline CDR1 reads MNHNS; CDR2 reads SASEGT. V gave up 1 base and J gave up 4 bases, with 8 bases separating them. The clonotype comes from a man aged 18 to 30 with acute or convalescent COVID-19. This chain joins TRBV6-1 and TRBJ1-5; D remains unclear. Material for sequencing was peripheral blood. CDR3 sequence: CASSEERENQPQHF. As DNA, the CDR3 is TGTGCCAGCAGTGAAGAGAGGGAAAATCAGCCCCAGCATTTT.